This T cell receptor (beta chain) comes out of a study of Graves' ophthalmopathy and Graves' hyperthyroidism. Germline CDR1 reads SGHVS; CDR2 reads FNYEAQ. Unmatched junction bases numbered 3, after V lost 3 bases and J lost 8 bases. There are 12 residues in the CDR3. CDR3 regions of TCR beta were amplified from RNA transcripts. Following a first-round RT-PCR that used HTBI primers, a second-round multiplex PCR was carried out. Each CDR3 protein gets one entry after TCRdb re-called the multiplex PCR reads with MiXCR. Seen here are 580,000 or so distinct CDR3 sequences, roughly 40% observed once, and the top ten hold about 4.6%.

The sequence was collected from an adult man with Graves' hyperthyroidism. The rearrangement links TRBV7-6 to TRBJ1-2, with TRBD1 matching over 7 bases. Sequencing used peripheral blood or thyroid tissue (not recorded which). CDR3 protein: CASSFTGQGYTF. Here the CDR3 DNA reads TGTGCCAGCAGCTTTACGGGACAGGGCTACACCTTC.